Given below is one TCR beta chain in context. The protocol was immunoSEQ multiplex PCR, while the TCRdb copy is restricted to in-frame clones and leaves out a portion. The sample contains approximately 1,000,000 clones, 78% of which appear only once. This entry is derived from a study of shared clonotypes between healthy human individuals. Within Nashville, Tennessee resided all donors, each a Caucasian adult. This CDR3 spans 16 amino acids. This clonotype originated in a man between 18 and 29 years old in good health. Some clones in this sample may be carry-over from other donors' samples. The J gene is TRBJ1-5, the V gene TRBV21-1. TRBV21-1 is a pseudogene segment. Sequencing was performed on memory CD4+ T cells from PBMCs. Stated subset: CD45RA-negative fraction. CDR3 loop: CASSNSRYISNQPQHF. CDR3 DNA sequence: TGTGCCAGCAGCAACAGTAGGTACATTAGCAATCAGCCCCAGCATTTT.